This T cell receptor (beta chain) emerged from a study of cytomegalovirus exposure and HLA in healthy donors. Study results and caveats: Analyses of presence and absence presupposed an approximately uniform sequencing depth across donors. After further analysis at a later stage, 16,951 TCR beta sequences were associated with HLA alleles at 0.05 false discovery rate.

Primers: 60 Vbeta forward and 13 Jbeta reverse. Profiling relied on immunoSEQ multiplex PCR, and the TCRdb table lists in-frame clones only, not all of them. The sample lists roughly 140,000 clones, 80% seen once, with 6.8% in the top ten. On this clone: Its antigen is unidentified.

This CDR3 spans 17 amino acids. The material sequenced was PBMCs. This TCR came from a man aged 35-49 years in good health and CMV-seropositive. This chain links TRBV21-1 with TRBJ2-7; TRBD2 is taken as the D call from the table, unchecked against the DNA. TRBV21-1 is noted as a pseudogene. CDR3 amino acids: CASSKLVGRDCSYEQYF. The CDR3, as DNA: TGTGCCAGCAGCAAATTAGTGGGGCGGGACTGCTCCTACGAGCAGTACTTC.